The 30 T cell receptor beta chains below all came from one sample that was sequenced in a study of response to subunit inactivated influenza vaccine. TCRdb redid the calling of the RT-PCR reads with MiXCR, one entry per CDR3 protein. Of about 530,000 distinct CDR3 sequences detected, 10% to 15% appear once; the ten largest clones hold roughly 14%. Sequencing was performed on PBMCs from blood, taken more than 35 days after vaccination. The receptors here all came from a man in his fifties who received an inactivated influenza vaccine.

This clonotype occurred a few times. The V call is TRBV7-9, the J call TRBJ1-1; TRBD1 matches at 8 bases. This CDR3 region has 14 residues. Looked up from germline, CDR1 is SEHNR and CDR2 is FQNEAQ (reference sequence). Trimming took 5 bases from V and 0 from J; bases not matched to a gene: 2. The CDR3 loop is CASSAQGVNTEAFF. Written as DNA, the CDR3 is TGTGCCAGCAGCGCACAGGGGGTGAACACTGAAGCTTTCTTT.

The gene calls are TRBV20-1 and TRBJ2-1; 15 bases map to TRBD2. The V segment lost 3 bases and the J segment 2 bases; nucleotides outside the gene matches: 5. The CDR3 consists of 17 residues. Germline CDR1 and CDR2: DFQATT and SNEGSKA (reference sequence). CDR3 sequence reads: CSARPGLAGGTYNEQFF. The CDR3 region has the DNA TGCAGTGCTAGGCCGGGACTAGCGGGAGGTACCTACAATGAGCAGTTCTTC.

This clonotype has a count of ten or more. The chain links TRBV7-2 to TRBJ2-1; the match to TRBD2 covers 12 bases. This CDR3 has 15 residues. CDR1 and CDR2 (germline): SGHTA, FQGNSA. V lost 4 bases and J lost 4; bases outside the gene matches: 2. As DNA, the CDR3 is TGTGCCAGCAGCTCGACTAGCGGGGGATACAATGAGCAGTTCTTC. This translates into CASSSTSGGYNEQFF.

This chain connects TRBV15 to TRBJ2-6; D is possibly TRBD2 (7 bases). Germline V gene data show CDR1 as LNHNV and CDR2 as YYDKDF (reference sequence). This CDR3 region has 15 residues. With 3 bases removed from V and 3 bases from J, the gap between germline ends came to 9 bases. The CDR3 sequence: CATSRGGLGANVLTF. CDR3 coding DNA: TGTGCCACCAGCAGGGGGGGGCTTGGGGCCAACGTCCTGACTTTC.

This clonotype has more than one count but fewer than ten. This chain links TRBV7-2 with TRBJ1-5, with TRBD1 as a possible D gene (6 bases). Germline-derived CDR1 and CDR2 are SGHTA and FQGNSA. CDR3 length: 13 amino acids. V was clipped by 3 bases and J by 5 bases, with 8 bases between them. The CDR3 loop reads CASSLYRDQPQHF. The CDR3 bases are TGTGCCAGCAGCTTGTACAGGGATCAGCCCCAGCATTTT.

The chain has TRBV12-3 or TRBV12-4 and TRBJ1-2; D remains unclear. This CDR3 has 13 amino acids. V was shortened by 11 bases and J by 1 base, with 14 bases between the two germline ends. The CDR3 bases are TGTGCCGTGCGTGACGAACTTAACTATGGCTACACCTTC. Translating it yields CAVRDELNYGYTF.

V gene TRBV15 combines with J gene TRBJ2-3; TRBD1 is a possible D gene (5 bases). The CDR3 spans 14 residues. V was shortened by 1 base and J by 6 bases, with 11 bases between the two germline ends. From germline, CDR1 is LNHNV and CDR2 YYDKDF (reference sequence). The CDR3 nucleotides read TGTGCCACCAGCAGAGGTCCGGCAGGGGATACGCAGTATTTT. It yields the protein CATSRGPAGDTQYF.

This clonotype appeared a few times. The chain is built from TRBV20-1 and TRBJ2-1, with TRBD2 identical over 9 bases. Germline V gene lookup returns CDR1 DFQATT and CDR2 SNEGSKA (reference sequence). The CDR3 contains 13 residues. The junction had 4 bases not matched to a gene; V was cut back by 1 base and J by 9 bases. Written as DNA, the CDR3 is TGCAGTGCTAGAGGCGGGAGGGGACGTGAGCAGTTCTTC. As protein: CSARGGRGREQFF.

This clonotype was found a few times. For the CDR3, the DNA is TGCGCCAGCAGCACCCATGGATCTAGCACAGATACGCAGTATTTT. Translation gives CASSTHGSSTDTQYF. V usage is TRBV5-1 and J usage is TRBJ2-3; D uncertain. Germline values: CDR1 SGHRS, CDR2 YFSETQ. The germline V and J ends were trimmed by 4 bases and 0 bases, with 12 bases remaining between them. CDR3 length equals 15 residues.

The chain uses TRBV4-1 and TRBJ2-3; either TRBD1 or TRBD2 may fit D (5 bases each). The CDR3 totals 16 residues. V was trimmed by 1 base and J by 6 bases, leaving 17 bases between them. CDR1 and CDR2 (germline): MGHRA, YSYEKL. CDR3 DNA sequence: TGCGCCAGCAGCCAAGTATGGGGACGCGGCCCTGATACGCAGTATTTT. Its translation is CASSQVWGRGPDTQYF.

This clonotype was observed a handful of times. The V and J genes are TRBV20-1 and TRBJ1-1; 8 nucleotides align to TRBD1. J gave up 1 base and V 1 base, and 8 bases lay outside the gene matches. Looked up from germline, CDR1 is DFQATT and CDR2 is SNEGSKA (reference sequence). The CDR3 runs to 16 residues. CDR3 coding DNA: TGCAGTGCTAGAGTCCACCAGGGGGCCCGGAACACTGAAGCTTTCTTT. Translation gives CSARVHQGARNTEAFF.

The chain recombines TRBV6-2 or TRBV6-3 with TRBJ2-5; 8 bases line up with TRBD2. This CDR3 comprises 15 residues. Germline-derived CDR1 and CDR2 are MNHEY and SVGEGT. V lost 3 bases to trimming and J lost 1 base; unmatched junction nucleotides: 4. The CDR3 DNA follows: TGTGCCAGCAGTTATCGCAGCGGGAGCCAAGAGACCCAGTACTTC. This encodes CASSYRSGSQETQYF.

The chain employs TRBV4-2 and TRBJ1-5; tentatively, D is TRBD1 (6 bases). From germline, CDR1 is LGHNA and CDR2 YNFKEQ. The CDR3 covers 17 residues. V lost 0 bases, J lost 9 bases, and 21 bases lay in between. The CDR3 loop reads CASSQDLSGAGKWPQHF. CDR3 sequence (DNA): TGTGCCAGCAGCCAAGATCTGTCGGGGGCAGGAAAATGGCCCCAGCATTTT.

This chain joins TRBV5-1 and TRBJ2-3; TRBD2 aligns across 8 bases. There are 15 residues in the CDR3. CDR1 is SGHRS and CDR2 is YFSETQ in the germline V gene. Trimming removed 0 bases from V and 4 bases from J; junction bases left unmatched: 4. The CDR3 DNA follows: TGCGCCAGCAGCTTGGCTTTGCGGGAGGCAGATACGCAGTATTTT. It translates to CASSLALREADTQYF.

This clonotype was detected only a few times. The genes are TRBV28 and TRBJ2-7; maybe TRBD2 (6 bases). This CDR3 spans 13 amino acids. The V end lost 6 bases, the J end lost 4 bases, and 13 bases lay between the germline ends. CDR1 is MDHEN, CDR2 SYDVKM, per germline. CDR3 sequence: CASSRRSGYEQYF. CDR3 nucleotide sequence: TGTGCCAGCAGCCGTAGGAGCGGGTACGAGCAGTACTTC.

This clonotype was seen only a few times. The chain links TRBV29-1 to TRBJ2-2; TRBD1 agrees at 7 bases. V lost 4 bases and J lost 4; bases outside the gene matches: 9. CDR1 is SQVTM, CDR2 ANQGSEA, per germline. This CDR3 is 15 amino acids long. CDR3 DNA sequence: TGCAGCGTTGGTAGTAGGGGGCTGACCACCGGGGAGCTGTTTTTT. Protein sequence: CSVGSRGLTTGELFF.

Points on this clonotype: At one boundary the junction diverges from the germline segment, which might be a read error. The chain combines TRBV24-1 with TRBJ2-5; D perhaps matches TRBD2 (6 bases). Germline V lookup: CDR1 KGHDR, CDR2 SFDVKD. CDR3 length: 14 amino acids. The CDR3 spells CATSHTRGLETHYF. The CDR3 nucleotides read TGTGCCACCAGTCACACGCGGGGACTGGAGACCCACTACTTC.

This clonotype was observed a handful of times. The chain recombines TRBV28 with TRBJ2-5; D is perhaps TRBD1 (5 bases). The germline V gene has CDR1 MDHEN and CDR2 SYDVKM. The germline V and J ends were trimmed by 5 bases and 2 bases, with 18 bases remaining between them. The CDR3 contains 16 residues. The DNA for the CDR3 is TGTGCCAGCAGTCGTATTCGACAGCGACAACAAGAGACCCAGTACTTC. Translation gives CASSRIRQRQQETQYF.

The chain employs TRBV7-8 and TRBJ1-2; D possibly corresponds to TRBD1 (6 bases). This CDR3 has 14 amino acids. Trimming took 1 base from V and 8 from J, leaving 14 bases between them. The V gene's germline CDR1 is SGHVS and CDR2 FQNEAQ. CDR3 region: CASSLVGGAEGYTF. DNA for the CDR3: TGTGCCAGCAGCTTAGTCGGGGGGGCGGAGGGCTACACCTTC. The complete variable domain, with remaining parts taken from reference TRBV7-8 and TRBJ1-2, reads GAGVSQSPRYKVAKRGQDVALRCDPISGHVSLFWYQQALGQGPEFLTYFQNEAQLDKSGLPSDRFFAERPEGSVSTLKIQRTQQEDSAVYLCASSLVGGAEGYTFGSGTRLTVV.

This clonotype was detected only a few times. The chain recombines TRBV9 with TRBJ2-1; D uncertain. This CDR3 contains 12 residues. V lost 2 bases and J 8 bases, leaving 8 bases between the germline ends. CDR1 is SGDLS, CDR2 YYNGEE, per germline. The CDR3 DNA sequence: TGTGCCAGCAGCGTCGAGGACGATGAGCAGTTCTTC. Amino acids: CASSVEDDEQFF.

J is TRBJ2-2 and V is TRBV10-3, with a tentative D call TRBD2 (5 bases). Per germline, CDR1 ENHRY and CDR2 SYGVKD. Trimming shortened V by 6 bases and J by 1 base, and 6 bases separated the two germline ends. The CDR3 extends over 13 amino acids. CDR3 nucleotide sequence: TGTGCCATCAGCAGCGGGAACACCGGGGAGCTGTTTTTT. Translating gives CAISSGNTGELFF.

This clonotype appeared a few times. V usage is TRBV12-3 or TRBV12-4 and J usage is TRBJ2-3; D unresolved. This CDR3 spans 13 amino acids. The V end lost 3 bases, the J end lost 5 bases, and 9 bases lay between the germline ends. The CDR3 DNA follows: TGTGCCAGCAGTTTTTTTCTGGTAGATACGCAGTATTTT. Its translation is CASSFFLVDTQYF.

This clonotype was seen only a few times. This sequence joins TRBV29-1 and TRBJ2-2; 12 nucleotides agree with TRBD2. Germline CDR1 is SQVTM and CDR2 is ANQGSEA. This CDR3 spans 14 amino acids. J was trimmed by 5 bases and V by 6 bases; bases with no gene match: 4. CDR3: CSVRLAGETGELFF. The CDR3 DNA reads as TGCAGCGTCAGACTAGCGGGAGAAACCGGGGAGCTGTTTTTT.

The chain recombines TRBV2 with TRBJ2-5; D is possibly TRBD1 (5 bases). CDR3 length equals 14 residues. Trimming left V 4 bases short and J 2 bases short, with 11 bases between. The V gene's germline CDR1 is SNHLY and CDR2 FYNNEI. Here the CDR3 DNA reads TGTGCCAGCAGTGTGGGCAGGGCACAAGAGACCCAGTACTTC. Translated, it gives CASSVGRAQETQYF.

The CDR3 DNA reads as TGCAGTGCTAGAGAGCGTAGGGTTGATTTTTGGGGCCAAGAGACCCAGTACTTC. Amino acid sequence: CSARERRVDFWGQETQYF. This chain uses TRBV20-1 with TRBJ2-5, with D hard to call. CDR1 is DFQATT and CDR2 is SNEGSKA in the germline V gene (reference sequence). The CDR3 is 18 amino acids. Trimming removed 0 bases at V and 1 base at J, with 21 bases between.

This chain's CDR3 is CASSLGGQSEQYF. The CDR3 coding sequence is TGTGCCAGCAGCTTAGGGGGCCAGTCCGAGCAGTACTTC. This chain joins TRBV13 and TRBJ2-7, with unresolved D. The CDR3 is 13 residues long. Germline V gives CDR1 PRHDT, CDR2 FYEKMQ (reference sequence). Trimming shortened V by 0 bases and J by 6 bases, and 9 bases separated the two germline ends.

V gene TRBV20-1 combines with J gene TRBJ1-2; TRBD1 agrees at 9 bases. The germline V gene encodes CDR1 DFQATT and CDR2 SNEGSKA (reference sequence). The CDR3 totals 17 residues. After removal of 1 base from V and 4 bases from J, the junction contained 13 bases not matched to a gene. CDR3 sequence (DNA): TGCAGTGCTAGAGCTGAGGCCGGGACAGGGATATCCTATGGCTACACCTTC. Protein: CSARAEAGTGISYGYTF.

This clonotype was observed a few times. This chain connects TRBV4-1 to TRBJ2-5, with 9 bases matching TRBD1. The CDR3 extends over 17 amino acids. Trimming removed 0 bases from V and 4 bases from J; junction bases left unmatched: 9. Germline CDR1 is MGHRA and CDR2 is YSYEKL. CDR3 protein: CASSQDGRTGVPETQYF. The CDR3, as DNA: TGCGCCAGCAGCCAAGATGGTAGGACAGGGGTACCAGAGACCCAGTACTTC.

This chain joins TRBV20-1 and TRBJ2-2, with 10 bases identical to TRBD1. There are 15 residues in the CDR3. Germline lookup yields CDR1 DFQATT and CDR2 SNEGSKA (reference sequence). V shed 6 bases and J 6 bases; nucleotides not matched to a gene: 10. The CDR3 DNA follows: TGCAGTGCATCACCGGGACAGGGGTTGTCCGGGGAGCTGTTTTTT. As protein: CSASPGQGLSGELFF.

Ten or more counts support this clonotype. The chain recombines TRBV15 with TRBJ1-2; D unresolved. This CDR3 comprises 14 residues. Trimming shortened V by 0 bases and J by 8 bases, and 13 bases separated the two germline ends. Per germline, CDR1 LNHNV and CDR2 YYDKDF (reference sequence). CDR3 sequence: CATSREGFSGGYTF. The CDR3 DNA follows: TGTGCCACCAGCAGAGAGGGCTTCAGTGGAGGCTACACCTTC.